This T cell receptor (beta chain) appears in the sequencing data of a study of shared clonotypes between healthy human individuals. Study-level findings and limits: Naive subsets typically showed greater estimated richness than memory subsets. The naive CD4 repertoires of a handful of donors were compared, and around 5% of clonotypes were shared.

Trimming at V came to 1 base and at J to 10 bases, leaving 5 bases not matched to a gene. Per germline, CDR1 MGHDK and CDR2 SYGVNS. The CDR3 covers 14 residues. Note on this clone: Its antigen remains unidentified.

Here immunoSEQ multiplex PCR was the method, and the copy in TCRdb shows in-frame clones only, minus some. Of roughly 720,000 clones in the sample, 90% were seen once. The specimen sequenced was memory CD8+ T cells from PBMCs. Noted subset: CD45RO+ cells pooled with CCR7-negative TemRA cells. The genes are TRBV25-1 and TRBJ1-5; 9 nucleotides line up with TRBD1. This clonotype originated in a man aged 18 to 35 in good health. Some clones in this sample may be carry-over from other donors' samples. DNA for the CDR3: TGTGCCAGCAGTGAATTAGAGACAGGGGGTCCCCAGCATTTT. Translated, it gives CASSELETGGPQHF.